This T cell receptor beta chain was sequenced in a study of blood T cells in healthy people across ages. Study summary: Every two T cells gave about one barcoded beta molecule via template switching.

On this clonotype: This sequence may be a read error, since a much larger clone differs from it by one base.

Combining a sample-barcoded 5' primer with a J-beta primer mix, a second PCR ran for 7 to 11 cycles. One entry per CDR3 protein results from TCRdb running MiXCR on the 5' RACE reads. The sample has 650,000 to 800,000 distinct CDR3 sequences; roughly half are singletons. This CDR3 has 14 residues. In germline, CDR1 is ENHRY, CDR2 SYGVKD. The sequence came from a woman aged 80 or over in good health. Sample: blood. The gene calls are TRBV10-3 and TRBJ2-7; 7 positions agree with TRBD2. The CDR3 DNA is TGTACCATCAGTGAGCGGGACCCTCTCTACGAGCAGTACTTC. This codes for CTISERDPLYEQYF.